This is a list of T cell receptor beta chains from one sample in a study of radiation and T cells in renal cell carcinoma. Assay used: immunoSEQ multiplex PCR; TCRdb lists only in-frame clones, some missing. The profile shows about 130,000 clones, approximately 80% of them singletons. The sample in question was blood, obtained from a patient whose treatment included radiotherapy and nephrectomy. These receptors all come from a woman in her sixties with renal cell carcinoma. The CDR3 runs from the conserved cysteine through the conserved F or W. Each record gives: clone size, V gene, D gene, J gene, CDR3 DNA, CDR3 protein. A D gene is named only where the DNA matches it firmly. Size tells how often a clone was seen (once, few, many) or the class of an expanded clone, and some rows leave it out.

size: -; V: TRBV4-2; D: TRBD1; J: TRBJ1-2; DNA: TGTGCCAGCAGCTCCAGGACAGGGGACGGCTATGGCTACACCTTC; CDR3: CASSSRTGDGYGYTF
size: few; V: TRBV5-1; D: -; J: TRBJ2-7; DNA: TGCGCCAGCAGCTTGGAGGGGGGAAACCCCTACGAGCAGTACTTC; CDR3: CASSLEGGNPYEQYF
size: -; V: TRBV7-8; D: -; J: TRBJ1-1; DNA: TGTGCCAGCAGCCGTTCGACGGGGGTTCTGAACACTGAAGCTTTCTTT; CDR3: CASSRSTGVLNTEAFF
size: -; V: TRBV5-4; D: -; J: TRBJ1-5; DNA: TGTGCCAGCAGCACCAGGACCGGCCTTAATCAGCCCCAGCATTTT; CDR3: CASSTRTGLNQPQHF
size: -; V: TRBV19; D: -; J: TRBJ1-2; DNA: TGTGCCAGTAGTATTTTGCCACACCAAGGGACCTTCTTC; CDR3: CASSILPHQGTFF
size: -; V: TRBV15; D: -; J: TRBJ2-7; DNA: TGTGCCACCAGCAGAGAGGGGCCCTACGAGCAGTACTTC; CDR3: CATSREGPYEQYF
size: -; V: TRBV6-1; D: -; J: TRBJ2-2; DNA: TGTGCCAGCAGTGAGCTCTTCCCGGGCACCGGGGAGCTGTTTTTT; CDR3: CASSELFPGTGELFF
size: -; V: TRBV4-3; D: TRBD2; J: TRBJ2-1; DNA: TGCGCCAGCAGACTAGCGGGGTACAATGAGCAGTTCTTC; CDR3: CASRLAGYNEQFF
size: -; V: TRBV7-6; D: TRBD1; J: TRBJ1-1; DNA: TGTGCCAGCAGTCAAAACAGGGGAGGGAACACTGAAGCTTTCTTT; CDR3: CASSQNRGGNTEAFF
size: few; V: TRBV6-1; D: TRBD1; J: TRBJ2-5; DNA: TGTGCCAGCCTGGACAGGGAGGCCCAGTACTTC; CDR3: CASLDREAQYF
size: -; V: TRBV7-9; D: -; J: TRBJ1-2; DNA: TGTGCCAGCAGCGTCCCTGGCCGGGACTATGGCTACACCTTC; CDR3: CASSVPGRDYGYTF
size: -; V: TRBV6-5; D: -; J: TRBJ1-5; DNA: TGTGCCAGCAGTCCCCTTGCGGGACAGCCCCAGCATTTT; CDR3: CASSPLAGQPQHF
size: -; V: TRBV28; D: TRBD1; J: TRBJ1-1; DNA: TGTGCCAGCCCAAGCGGGACAGCTTTCACTGAAGCTTTCTTT; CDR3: CASPSGTAFTEAFF
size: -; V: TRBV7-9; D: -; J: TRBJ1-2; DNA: TGTGCCAGCAGCCCACCCCCGGACAGCGTCTATGGCTACACCTTC; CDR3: CASSPPPDSVYGYTF
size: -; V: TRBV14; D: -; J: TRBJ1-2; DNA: TGTGCCAGCAGCCAAGGTATCATGAACTATGGCTACACCTTC; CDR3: CASSQGIMNYGYTF
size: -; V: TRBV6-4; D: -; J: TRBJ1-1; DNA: TGTGCCAGCAGGAGGGACCGAGCAGGCACTGAAGCTTTCTTT; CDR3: CASRRDRAGTEAFF
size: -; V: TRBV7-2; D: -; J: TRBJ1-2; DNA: TGTGCCAGCAGCTTACGTCTTTTAGGGAATAGGGTTGATGGCTACACCTTC; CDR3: CASSLRLLGNRVDGYTF
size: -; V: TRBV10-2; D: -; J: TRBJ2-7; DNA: TGCGCCAGCAGTGATACGGGTGAGCAGTACTTC; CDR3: CASSDTGEQYF
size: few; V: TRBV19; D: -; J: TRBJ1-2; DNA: TGTGCCAGTAACGGGGGCGCGTGGAATGGCTACACCTTC; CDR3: CASNGGAWNGYTF
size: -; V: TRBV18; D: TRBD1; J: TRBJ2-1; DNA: TGTGCCAGCTCACCCATAGGGACAGGGGTCAATGAGCAGTTCTTC; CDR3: CASSPIGTGVNEQFF
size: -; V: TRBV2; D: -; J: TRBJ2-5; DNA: TGTGCCAGCAGTGATCGAGGAGGTGGGAGAGGGACCCAGTACTTC; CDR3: CASSDRGGGRGTQYF
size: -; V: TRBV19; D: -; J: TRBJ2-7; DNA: TGTGCCAGTAGTGTAAGGACGGTCCCCTACGAGCAGTACTTC; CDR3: CASSVRTVPYEQYF
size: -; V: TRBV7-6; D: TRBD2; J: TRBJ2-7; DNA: TGTGCCAGCAGCTCGCGGACTAGCGGCCTCTACGAGCAGTACTTC; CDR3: CASSSRTSGLYEQYF
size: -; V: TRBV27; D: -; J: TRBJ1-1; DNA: TGTGCCAGCAGTTTATCGGCCAGCGCGAACACTGAAGCTTTCTTT; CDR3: CASSLSASANTEAFF
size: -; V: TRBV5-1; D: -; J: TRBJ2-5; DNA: TGCGCCAGCAGCCCGGAGTGGAGAAGCCAAGAGACCCAGTACTTC; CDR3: CASSPEWRSQETQYF
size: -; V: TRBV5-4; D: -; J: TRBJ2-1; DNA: TGTGCCAGCAGCTCCCCCGGGACGAGCTCCTACAATGAGCAGTTCTTC; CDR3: CASSSPGTSSYNEQFF
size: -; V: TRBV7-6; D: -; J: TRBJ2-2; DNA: TGTGCCAGCAGCTTAGTAATCTATCAGGGGAACACCGGGGAGCTGTTTTTT; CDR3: CASSLVIYQGNTGELFF
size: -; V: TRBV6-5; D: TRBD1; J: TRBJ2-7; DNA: TGTGCCAGCAGGTCGACCGGGACAGGGAATCACGAGCAGTACTTC; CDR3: CASRSTGTGNHEQYF
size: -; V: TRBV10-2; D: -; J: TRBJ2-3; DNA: TGCGCCAGCAGTGAGTTGCTCCCGGTCACAGATACGCAGTATTTT; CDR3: CASSELLPVTDTQYF
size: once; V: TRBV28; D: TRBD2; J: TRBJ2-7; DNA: TGTGCCAGCAGTTTAGTGGTGGGGGACCTAGCGGGAGTCAACGAGCAGTACTTC; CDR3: CASSLVVGDLAGVNEQYF